This TCR beta chain appears in the sequencing data of a study of blood T cell repertoires in COVID-19. Sequencing was performed with immunoSEQ multiplex PCR; in TCRdb, only in-frame clones are kept and a portion is missing. The sample lists almost 400,000 clones; 85% to 90% were seen once. The V segment lost 5 bases and the J segment 4 bases; nucleotides outside the gene matches: 5. Germline assignment: CDR1 SGHTA and CDR2 FQGNSA. The CDR3 runs to 13 residues. The sequenced sample was PBMCs or T cells enriched from blood (not recorded which). The receptor was derived from a woman in her 30s with acute COVID-19. The rearrangement joins TRBV7-2 to TRBJ2-7; 7 nucleotides align to TRBD1. CDR3 protein: CASSTGQSYEQYF. The CDR3 nucleotides read TGTGCCAGCAGCACGGGACAGTCTTACGAGCAGTACTTC.